This TCR beta chain was sequenced during a study of T-cell memory formation after mild COVID-19. MiXCR was run by TCRdb on the 5' RACE reads, yielding one entry per CDR3 protein. The repertoire holds 390,000 or so distinct CDR3 sequences, about 17% seen once, with about 22% in the top ten. Trimming cost V 8 bases and J 6 bases, with 16 bases left between them. CDR1 LGHDT and CDR2 YNNKEL come from the germline V gene (reference sequence). The CDR3 loop spans 13 amino acids. This chain uses TRBV3-1 with TRBJ1-2; D unclear. Sequencing was performed on PBMCs or a T cell subset sorted from them (not recorded which). This TCR was recovered from a man aged 18 to 29 who had mild COVID-19 (a few samples of this study predate the infection). Cell type and time point are not known. CDR3 nucleotides: TGTGCCAGCTGCCCCTCAGGCTTTCATGGCTACACCTTC. Amino acids: CASCPSGFHGYTF. Full variable domain (outside the CDR3, taken from reference TRBV3-1 and TRBJ1-2): DTAVSQTPKYLVTQMGNDKSIKCEQNLGHDTMYWYKQDSKKFLKIMFSYNNKELIINETVPNRFSPKSPDKAHLNLHINSLELGDSAVYFCASCPSGFHGYTFGSGTRLTVV.